The 29 T cell receptor beta chains listed next were all sequenced from one sample in a study of blood T cell repertoires in COVID-19. Clones were sequenced by immunoSEQ multiplex PCR, and TCRdb holds only the in-frame ones, with some missing. The sample shows about 150,000 clones, approximately 86% of them seen only once. The sequenced sample consisted of peripheral blood. All receptors derive from a man aged 55 to 70 with COVID-19, enrolled during active disease.

CDR3: CASSLGGATAFF. CDR3 sequence (DNA): TGTGCCAGCAGCCTCGGAGGGGCGACAGCTTTCTTT. This chain uses TRBV5-6 with TRBJ1-1, with TRBD1 as a possible D gene (5 bases). Trimming took 4 bases from V and 10 from J, leaving 14 bases between them. Germline V gene lookup returns CDR1 SGHDT and CDR2 YYEEEE. The CDR3 contains 12 residues.

The chain carries TRBV2 and TRBJ1-4, with 10 bases lining up with TRBD1. The germline CDR1 and CDR2 sequences are SNHLY and FYNNEI. Losses at the gene ends were 4 bases for V and 8 bases for J; bases not matched to a gene: 4. CDR3 length equals 14 residues. DNA of the CDR3: TGTGCCAGCAGTGCGACAGGGGGCGGCGAAAAACTGTTTTTT. It codes for CASSATGGGEKLFF.

The chain recombines TRBV5-1 with TRBJ1-1; D not certain. The CDR3 consists of 13 residues. The ends were cut back, 4 bases at V and 4 bases at J, with 11 bases in the middle. CDR1 and CDR2 from the germline V gene are SGHRS and YFSETQ. CDR3 DNA sequence: TGCGCCAGCAGCCCCCTAGTCGGCACTGAAGCTTTCTTT. It specifies CASSPLVGTEAFF.

The V call is TRBV10-3, the J call TRBJ2-5, with TRBD2 as a possible D gene (5 bases). CDR1 ENHRY and CDR2 SYGVKD come from the germline V gene. The V gene lost 3 bases and the J gene lost 2 bases, with 10 bases spanning the gap. The length of the CDR3 is 14 residues. CDR3 amino acids: CAISERTSQETQYF. The CDR3 DNA sequence: TGTGCCATCAGTGAAAGGACTTCACAAGAGACCCAGTACTTC.

About this clone: Other DNA sequences of this sample code for an identical CDR3. The chain is built from TRBV5-1 and TRBJ2-7; 13 nucleotides line up with TRBD2. V lost 4 bases, J lost 6 bases, and 7 bases stayed unmatched. This CDR3 region has 15 residues. Germline lookup yields CDR1 SGHRS and CDR2 YFSETQ. The CDR3 region is CASSPGTSGRGEQYF. CDR3 sequence (DNA): TGCGCCAGCAGCCCCGGTACTAGCGGGAGGGGCGAGCAGTACTTC. Looking up the rest from reference TRBV5-1 and TRBJ2-7 gives the full variable domain: KAGVTQTPRYLIKTRGQQVTLSCSPISGHRSVSWYQQTPGQGLQFLFEYFSETQRNKGNFPGRFSGRQFSNSRSEMNVSTLELGDSALYLCASSPGTSGRGEQYFGPGTRLTVT.

The chain joins TRBV27 to TRBJ2-3; unclear D gene. CDR3 length: 11 amino acids. Germline V gene lookup returns CDR1 MNHEY and CDR2 SMNVEV (reference sequence). V was clipped by 7 bases and J by 6 bases, with 8 bases between them. The CDR3 DNA sequence: TGTGCCAGCACTCGAGCGGATACGCAGTATTTT. Translating gives CASTRADTQYF.

The V and J genes are TRBV11-3 and TRBJ1-1, with D uncertain. Germline CDR1 and CDR2: SGHNT and YENEEA. The CDR3 runs 13 residues. Trimming took 0 bases from V and 11 from J, leaving 13 bases between them. CDR3 sequence: CASSLDSRGRAFF. In DNA form, the CDR3 reads TGTGCCAGCAGCTTAGATAGCCGGGGTAGGGCTTTCTTT.

The rearrangement links TRBV11-2 to TRBJ2-5; D may be TRBD2 (7 bases). V gave up 5 bases and J gave up 7 bases, with 17 bases separating them. The CDR3 is made up of 14 amino acids. Germline values: CDR1 SGHAT, CDR2 FQNNGV. The CDR3 DNA reads as TGTGCCAGCAGCCCAGTTGGGGGGGCGGGGACCCAGTACTTC. Translated, it gives CASSPVGGAGTQYF. Drawing the rest from reference TRBV11-2 and TRBJ2-5, the complete variable domain is EAGVAQSPRYKIIEKRQSVAFWCNPISGHATLYWYQQILGQGPKLLIQFQNNGVVDDSQLPKDRFSAERLKGVDSTLKIQPAKLEDSAVYLCASSPVGGAGTQYFGPGTRLLVL.

The chain recombines TRBV15 with TRBJ1-1; D is unclear. V lost 3 bases to trimming and J lost 7 bases, with 9 bases between them. Germline CDR1 LNHNV, CDR2 YYDKDF (reference sequence). The CDR3 length is 12 residues. The CDR3 region has the DNA TGTGCCACCAGCAGGCTTGGAGATGAAGCTTTCTTT. Translated, it gives CATSRLGDEAFF.

The genes are TRBV6-6 and TRBJ1-2, with 7 bases fitting TRBD1. The CDR3 is 15 amino acids. Per the germline V gene, CDR1 is MNHNY and CDR2 is SVGAGI (reference sequence). Unmatched junction bases numbered 7, after V lost 6 bases and J lost 0 bases. The CDR3 nucleotides are TGTGCCAGCAGGGGACAGCTGCTAACTAACTATGGCTACACCTTC. This sequence encodes CASRGQLLTNYGYTF.

The J gene is TRBJ2-3, the V gene TRBV5-1; tentative D call: TRBD2 (6 bases). V was pared by 4 bases and J by 2 bases, with 20 bases between. Germline loops: CDR1 SGHRS, CDR2 YFSETQ. CDR3 length: 17 residues. The CDR3 protein is CASSPTLATSSTDTQYF. CDR3 in DNA: TGCGCCAGCAGCCCCACGCTAGCGACCTCGTCCACAGATACGCAGTATTTT.

The chain combines TRBV6-2 or TRBV6-3 with TRBJ1-1, with D possibly being TRBD1 (6 bases). The CDR3 has 14 residues. Trimming took 0 bases from V and 6 from J, leaving 11 bases between them. CDR1 and CDR2 from the germline V gene are MNHEY and SVGEGT. The CDR3: CASSYSGGPPEAFF. In DNA, the CDR3 is TGTGCCAGCAGTTACTCAGGGGGTCCACCTGAAGCTTTCTTT.

This clone appeared once. In DNA form, the CDR3 reads TGCAGCGTTGGCGGGGGCCTTAGCACAGATACGCAGTATTTT. Translation gives CSVGGGLSTDTQYF. The V gene is TRBV29-1, the J gene TRBJ2-3, with a tentative D call TRBD2 (7 bases). CDR1 and CDR2 from the germline V gene are SQVTM and ANQGSEA. Trimming took 4 bases from V and 0 from J, leaving 11 bases between them. This CDR3 spans 14 amino acids.

The rearrangement joins TRBV6-2 or TRBV6-3 to TRBJ2-3, with TRBD2 identical over 11 bases. CDR1 is MNHEY, CDR2 SVGEGT, per germline. This CDR3 is built from 16 residues. The ends lost 4 bases at V and 3 bases at J; junction bases unmatched: 6. The CDR3 sequence is CASSFRLAGTTDTQYF. DNA of the CDR3: TGTGCCAGCAGTTTTAGACTAGCGGGGACAACAGATACGCAGTATTTT.

CDR3 in DNA: TGTGCCAGCGGGGGACAGCCAACTAATGAAAAACTGTTTTTT. Amino acid sequence: CASGGQPTNEKLFF. The chain combines TRBV28 with TRBJ1-4, with 7 bases fitting TRBD1. Germline CDR1 and CDR2: MDHEN and SYDVKM. V lost 8 bases, J lost 0 bases, and 3 bases stayed unmatched. The CDR3 extends over 14 amino acids.

The chain joins TRBV18 to TRBJ1-3; no firm D call. Germline V gives CDR1 KGHSH, CDR2 LQKENI. The CDR3 contains 15 residues. Trimming took 0 bases from V and 4 from J, leaving 10 bases between them. The CDR3 protein is CASSPPQAAGNTIYF. The DNA of the CDR3 is TGTGCCAGCTCACCACCCCAGGCTGCGGGAAACACCATATATTTT.

This clone has a single count. This chain connects TRBV4-2 to TRBJ2-1; 7 bases align to TRBD2. V was clipped by 3 bases and J by 0 bases; unmatched bases: 8. This CDR3 has 17 amino acids. Germline V gene data show CDR1 as LGHNA and CDR2 as YNFKEQ. DNA of the CDR3: TGTGCCAGCAGCCACCCTAGCGGAAGTAACTCCTACAATGAGCAGTTCTTC. As protein: CASSHPSGSNSYNEQFF.

The CDR3 loop is CALGQGEGETQYF. The DNA of the CDR3 is TGTGCGCTCGGACAGGGCGAGGGGGAGACCCAGTACTTC. The V call is TRBV10-3, the J call TRBJ2-5; 8 bases are shared with TRBD1. This CDR3 spans 13 amino acids. The germline CDR1 and CDR2 sequences are ENHRY and SYGVKD.

The chain links TRBV28 to TRBJ1-2; 9 bases are a match to TRBD1. The CDR3 spans 14 residues. V was clipped by 1 base and J by 8 bases; unmatched bases: 5. CDR1 and CDR2 (germline): MDHEN, SYDVKM. CDR3 in amino acids: CASSLSHRGRGYTF. The CDR3 DNA sequence: TGTGCCAGCAGTTTATCCCACAGGGGGCGCGGCTACACCTTC.

The chain links TRBV11-2 to TRBJ1-4; tentatively, D is TRBD1 (6 bases). Trimming stripped 1 base from V and 3 bases from J, with 12 bases between. This CDR3 has 16 amino acids. Looked up from germline, CDR1 is SGHAT and CDR2 is FQNNGV. Here the CDR3 reads CASSLGRGFANEKLFF. The CDR3 DNA follows: TGTGCCAGCAGCTTAGGAAGGGGGTTCGCTAATGAAAAACTGTTTTTT.

The chain uses TRBV18 and TRBJ2-2; tentatively, D is TRBD1 (5 bases). CDR1 is KGHSH, CDR2 LQKENI, per germline. Trimming took 4 bases from V and 7 from J, leaving 16 bases between them. CDR3 length: 15 amino acids. CDR3: CASSLEAGIGGELFF. CDR3 in DNA: TGTGCCAGCTCACTAGAGGCAGGGATCGGCGGGGAGCTGTTTTTT. The full variable domain, rest sourced from reference TRBV18 and TRBJ2-2, is NAGVMQNPRHLVRRRGQEARLRCSPMKGHSHVYWYRQLPEEGLKFMVYLQKENIIDESGMPKERFSAEFPKEGPSILRIQQVVRGDSAAYFCASSLEAGIGGELFFGEGSRLTVL.

V gene TRBV10-1 combines with J gene TRBJ2-2; D perhaps matches TRBD2 (6 bases). The CDR3 spans 15 residues. In germline, CDR1 is WNHNN, CDR2 SYGVQD (reference sequence). V was clipped by 0 bases and J by 1 base, with 6 bases between them. CDR3 region: CASSESGGNTGELFF. CDR3 bases: TGCGCCAGCAGTGAGTCCGGGGGGAACACCGGGGAGCTGTTTTTT.

V is TRBV19 and J is TRBJ2-4, with 8 bases matching TRBD2. The CDR3 loop spans 16 amino acids. In germline, CDR1 is LNHDA, CDR2 SQIVND (reference sequence). After removal of 1 base from V and 0 bases from J, the junction contained 2 bases not matched to a gene. The CDR3, as DNA: TGTGCCAGTAGTATAGTTCTAGCGGGAGCCAAAAACATTCAGTACTTC. Residues: CASSIVLAGAKNIQYF.

The V and J genes are TRBV11-2 and TRBJ2-3, with 7 bases fitting TRBD1. Germline V gene lookup returns CDR1 SGHAT and CDR2 FQNNGV. This CDR3 comprises 14 residues. V lost 5 bases to trimming and J lost 1 base; unmatched junction nucleotides: 3. DNA of the CDR3: TGTGCCAGCAGCGACACAGGGGGCACAGATACGCAGTATTTT. Protein product: CASSDTGGTDTQYF.

The V call is TRBV9, the J call TRBJ2-4; D is perhaps TRBD1 (7 bases). Per germline, CDR1 SGDLS and CDR2 YYNGEE. With 0 bases removed from V and 8 bases from J, the gap between germline ends came to 15 bases. The CDR3 runs to 15 residues. CDR3 in DNA: TGTGCCAGCAGCGTAGCCCATGGCAGGGGGGACATTCAGTACTTC. This gives the protein CASSVAHGRGDIQYF.

V usage is TRBV2 and J usage is TRBJ1-2, with 8 bases identical to TRBD1. This CDR3 has 15 amino acids. The ends lost 6 bases at V and 7 bases at J; junction bases unmatched: 13. Germline V gene sequence: CDR1 SNHLY, CDR2 FYNNEI. The DNA for the CDR3 is TGTGCCAGCAGGGAATTGGACAGGGACCTCGGTGGCTACACCTTC. This sequence encodes CASRELDRDLGGYTF.

The chain links TRBV4-2 to TRBJ2-3; TRBD2 might be the D (5 bases). Germline V gene data show CDR1 as LGHNA and CDR2 as YNFKEQ. The CDR3 totals 14 residues. V gave up 0 bases and J gave up 10 bases, with 14 bases separating them. This CDR3 reads CASSQEGTGYAQYF. The DNA of the CDR3 is TGTGCCAGCAGCCAAGAAGGTACGGGGTATGCGCAGTATTTT.

This clone appeared once. The rearrangement uses TRBV29-1 and TRBJ1-4, with TRBD1 matching over 7 bases. The CDR3 has 15 amino acids. The germline gives CDR1 SQVTM, CDR2 ANQGSEA. Germline trimming cut 3 bases from V and 5 bases from J; bases unmatched to any gene: 9. CDR3 coding DNA: TGCAGCGTTGAGAATATAGGGACAGCAAATGAAAAACTGTTTTTT. It yields the protein CSVENIGTANEKLFF.

This chain joins TRBV4-1 and TRBJ2-7; TRBD2 is a possible D gene (5 bases). CDR1 is MGHRA and CDR2 is YSYEKL in the germline V gene. V lost 1 base to trimming and J lost 2 bases, with 24 bases between them. The CDR3 consists of 19 residues. The CDR3 loop reads CASSQGGSAHGGRTYEQYF. CDR3 bases: TGCGCCAGCAGCCAAGGTGGGTCGGCGCATGGCGGGCGGACCTACGAGCAGTACTTC.